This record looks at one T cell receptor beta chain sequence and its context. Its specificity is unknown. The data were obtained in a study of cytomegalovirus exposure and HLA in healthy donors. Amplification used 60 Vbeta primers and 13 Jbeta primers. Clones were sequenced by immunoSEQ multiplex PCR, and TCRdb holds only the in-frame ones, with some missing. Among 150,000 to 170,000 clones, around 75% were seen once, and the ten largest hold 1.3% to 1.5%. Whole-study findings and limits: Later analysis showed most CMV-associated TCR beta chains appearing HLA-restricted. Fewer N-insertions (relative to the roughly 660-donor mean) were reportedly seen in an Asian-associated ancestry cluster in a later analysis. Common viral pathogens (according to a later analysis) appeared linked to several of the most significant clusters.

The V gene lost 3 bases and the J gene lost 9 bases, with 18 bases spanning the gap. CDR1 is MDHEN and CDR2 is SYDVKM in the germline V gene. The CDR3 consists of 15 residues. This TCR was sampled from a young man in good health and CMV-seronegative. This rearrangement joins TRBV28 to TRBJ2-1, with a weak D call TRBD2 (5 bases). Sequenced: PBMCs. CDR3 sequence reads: CASSLAVPGVGEQFF. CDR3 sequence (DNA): TGTGCCAGCAGTTTGGCGGTCCCCGGGGTGGGTGAGCAGTTCTTC.